These 10 T cell receptor beta chains came from one sample sequenced in a study of blood T cell repertoires in COVID-19. TCRdb's table, derived via immunoSEQ multiplex PCR, lists solely in-frame clones and lacks some. There are 330,000 or so clones in the sample; 88% occur only once, and approximately 0.93% lies in the top ten. Sequenced input: PBMCs or T cells enriched from blood (not recorded which). These receptors were obtained from a woman in her twenties or thirties who had been exposed to COVID-19.

The genes are TRBV6-5 and TRBJ1-5; TRBD1 matches 7 bases. CDR3 length: 14 amino acids. The V and J ends lost 6 bases and 4 bases, in that order; junction bases with no gene match: 6. Per the germline V gene, CDR1 is MNHEY and CDR2 is SVGAGI. In nucleotides, the CDR3 is TGTGCCAGCAGACCGACAGGGAGGAATCAGCCCCAGCATTTT. This gives the protein CASRPTGRNQPQHF.

The chain is built from TRBV30 and TRBJ1-2; D gene uncertain. The CDR3 is 12 amino acids. Germline V gene sequence: CDR1 GTSNPN, CDR2 SVGIG (reference sequence). V shed 4 bases and J shed 6 bases, with 12 bases lying between them. The CDR3 is CAWNHMPDGYTF. The CDR3 nucleotides read TGTGCCTGGAACCACATGCCAGATGGCTACACCTTC.

J is TRBJ2-7 and V is TRBV4-1; no definite D call. The germline gives CDR1 MGHRA, CDR2 YSYEKL. The CDR3 is made up of 16 amino acids. V was shortened by 0 bases and J by 4 bases, with 16 bases between the two germline ends. The CDR3 loop is CASSQEKRQGGYEQYF. CDR3 coding DNA: TGCGCCAGCAGCCAAGAGAAGCGCCAAGGTGGGTACGAGCAGTACTTC.

This chain connects TRBV11-2 to TRBJ2-7; 12 nucleotides agree with TRBD2. The CDR3 runs 14 residues. Trimming took 2 bases from V and 5 from J; bases not matched to a gene: 1. The germline V gene encodes CDR1 SGHAT and CDR2 FQNNGV. The CDR3 coding sequence is TGTGCCAGCAGCTTAAGACTAGCGGGAGACGAGCAGTACTTC. Protein product: CASSLRLAGDEQYF.

The chain recombines TRBV6-6 with TRBJ2-6, with D tentatively TRBD1 (5 bases). CDR1 and CDR2 from the germline V gene are MNHNY and SVGAGI (reference sequence). The CDR3 runs to 15 residues. Trimming removed 6 bases at V and 2 bases at J, with 11 bases between. CDR3 protein: CASSPTDPGANVLTF. CDR3 sequence (DNA): TGTGCCAGCAGCCCGACAGATCCTGGGGCCAACGTCCTGACTTTC.

The V and J genes are TRBV12-3 or TRBV12-4 and TRBJ1-5; D is possibly TRBD1 (5 bases). The CDR3 runs 13 residues. V lost 11 bases, J lost 7 bases, and 18 bases lay in between. The CDR3 DNA sequence: TGTGCCTCCTTCTCGGGGGGGGACCAGCCCCAGCATTTT. This encodes CASFSGGDQPQHF.

V is TRBV19 and J is TRBJ1-2; tentatively, D is TRBD1 (5 bases). The CDR3 has 15 amino acids. CDR1 and CDR2 (germline): LNHDA, SQIVND (reference sequence). Trimming took off 3 bases at V and 0 bases at J, with 11 bases between the two ends. The CDR3 spells CASSIRRGTNYGYTF. The CDR3, as DNA: TGTGCCAGTAGTATTCGAAGGGGAACTAACTATGGCTACACCTTC.

The chain joins TRBV27 to TRBJ1-4; possible D gene TRBD1, 5 bases. This CDR3 has 16 residues. From germline, CDR1 is MNHEY and CDR2 SMNVEV (reference sequence). Deletions cut 4 bases from V and 3 bases from J, with 15 bases between. CDR3 DNA sequence: TGTGCCAGCAGTTCCCGGTTCCAGGGCGCTAATGAAAAACTGTTTTTT. Its translation is CASSSRFQGANEKLFF.

The V gene is TRBV3-1 (or the pseudogene TRBV3-2), the J gene TRBJ1-1; possibly TRBD1 for D (5 bases). The germline V gene encodes CDR1 LGHDT and CDR2 YNNKEL (reference sequence). V lost 5 bases and J 3 bases, leaving 13 bases between the germline ends. The CDR3 loop spans 14 amino acids. For the CDR3, the DNA is TGTGCCAGCAGCAACGGGGGGTCGGACACTGAAGCTTTCTTT. This codes for CASSNGGSDTEAFF.

The chain recombines TRBV7-9 with TRBJ1-1, with a weak D call TRBD1 (6 bases). The CDR3 is made up of 14 amino acids. The germline V and J ends were trimmed by 5 bases and 6 bases, with 16 bases remaining between them. Looked up from germline, CDR1 is SEHNR and CDR2 is FQNEAQ (reference sequence). This chain's CDR3 is CASSLQQGSAEAFF. The CDR3 bases are TGTGCCAGCAGCCTCCAACAGGGTTCGGCTGAAGCTTTCTTT. The full variable domain, with the rest looked up from reference TRBV7-9 and TRBJ1-1, is DTGVSQNPRHKITKRGQNVTFRCDPISEHNRLYWYRQTLGQGPEFLTYFQNEAQLEKSRLLSDRFSAERPKGSFSTLEIQRTEQGDSAMYLCASSLQQGSAEAFFGQGTRLTVV.